One sample yielded the 3 T cell receptor beta chains listed below, sequenced in a study of blood T cell repertoires in COVID-19. Generated by immunoSEQ multiplex PCR, the TCRdb table keeps only in-frame clones and is missing some. This table has over 300,000 clones, around 90% appearing once. Sequencing used PBMCs or T cells enriched from blood (not recorded which). These TCRs come from a young woman who had recovered from COVID-19.

The V call is TRBV5-6, the J call TRBJ2-3; TRBD2 matches 14 bases. This CDR3 spans 16 amino acids. Looked up from germline, CDR1 is SGHDT and CDR2 is YYEEEE. V was clipped by 1 base and J by 5 bases; unmatched bases: 3. This chain's CDR3 is CASSLLGTSGGDTQYF. As DNA, the CDR3 is TGTGCCAGCAGCTTGCTCGGGACTAGCGGGGGAGATACGCAGTATTTT.

The rearrangement joins TRBV28 to TRBJ1-2, with TRBD1 as a possible D gene (5 bases). Trimming cost V 5 bases and J 8 bases, with 21 bases left between them. The germline V gene has CDR1 MDHEN and CDR2 SYDVKM. The CDR3 consists of 15 residues. The CDR3 sequence is CASSLRDRSMLGYTF. The CDR3, as DNA: TGTGCCAGCAGTCTCCGAGACAGATCGATGTTGGGCTACACCTTC.

This chain uses TRBV19 with TRBJ1-3; D is undetermined. The ends were cut back, 10 bases at V and 2 bases at J, with 9 bases in the middle. CDR3 size: 12 residues. Germline V lookup: CDR1 LNHDA, CDR2 SQIVND (reference sequence). CDR3 amino acids: CATQSTGNTIYF. CDR3 DNA sequence: TGTGCCACCCAATCAACTGGAAACACCATATATTTT.